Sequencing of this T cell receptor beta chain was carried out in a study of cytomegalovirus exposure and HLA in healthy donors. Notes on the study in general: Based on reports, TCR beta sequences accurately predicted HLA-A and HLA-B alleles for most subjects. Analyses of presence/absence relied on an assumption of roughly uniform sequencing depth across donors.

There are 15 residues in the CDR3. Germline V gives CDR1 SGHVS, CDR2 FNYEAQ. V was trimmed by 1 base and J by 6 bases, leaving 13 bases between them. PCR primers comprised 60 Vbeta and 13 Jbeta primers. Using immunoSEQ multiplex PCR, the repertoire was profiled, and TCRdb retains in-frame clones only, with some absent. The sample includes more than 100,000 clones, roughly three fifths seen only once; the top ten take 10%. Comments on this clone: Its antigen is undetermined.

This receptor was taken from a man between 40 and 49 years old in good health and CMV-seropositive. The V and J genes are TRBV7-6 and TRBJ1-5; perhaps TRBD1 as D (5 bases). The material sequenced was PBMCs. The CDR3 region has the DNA TGTGCCAGCAGCTTAGTTTTAGGGGAGGCTCAGCCCCAGCATTTT. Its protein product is CASSLVLGEAQPQHF. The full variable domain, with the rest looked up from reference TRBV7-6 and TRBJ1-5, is GAGVSQSPRYKVTKRGQDVALRCDPISGHVSLYWYRQALGQGPEFLTYFNYEAQQDKSGLPNDRFSAERPEGSISTLTIQRTEQRDSAMYRCASSLVLGEAQPQHFGDGTRLSIL.